This T cell receptor (beta chain) came from a study of early T cells in non-severe SARS-CoV-2 infection. The germline V gene encodes CDR1 GTSNPN and CDR2 SVGIG (reference sequence). The CDR3 has 16 amino acids. V dropped 2 bases and J dropped 4; count of bases not matched to a gene: 10. In TCRdb, the 5' RACE reads were re-called with MiXCR into one record per CDR3 protein. The sample records tens of thousands of distinct CDR3 sequences, 13% being singletons. This clonotype was picked up a small number of times. Sequencing was carried out using whole blood. The chain couples TRBV30 to TRBJ2-3, with TRBD2 identical over 9 bases. This receptor was identified in an adult who was a healthcare worker with PCR-confirmed SARS-CoV-2 infection or an uninfected control (not recorded which). The CDR3 here is CAWSKLAGLQADTQYF. In DNA form, the CDR3 reads TGTGCCTGGAGTAAGCTAGCGGGACTACAGGCAGATACGCAGTATTTT.